This TCR beta chain was documented in a study of T cell responses to AZD1222 COVID-19 vaccine. Broader study findings: Donors in the cohort were predominantly white British and more often female, and clonal diversity was possibly underestimated. The reported proportion of spike-specific TCRs targeting unmutated variant regions was nearly half.

Generated by immunoSEQ multiplex PCR, the TCRdb table keeps only in-frame clones and is missing some. Of roughly 180,000 clones in the sample, 70% to 90% were seen once. Details on this clone: Antigen specificity is unknown.

The sequencing here drew on peripheral blood, taken on day 0 of AZD1222 vaccination. The TCR was taken from an adult in good health.

CDR3 residues: CAISNGEDEQYF. CDR3 nucleotides: TGTGCCATCAGTAACGGGGAGGACGAGCAGTACTTC. The chain links TRBV10-3 to TRBJ2-7; perhaps TRBD2 as D (6 bases). CDR1 ENHRY and CDR2 SYGVKD come from the germline V gene. The CDR3 extends over 12 amino acids. The V end lost 5 bases, the J end lost 5 bases, and 10 bases lay between the germline ends.